This TCR beta chain was found in a study of Graves' ophthalmopathy and Graves' hyperthyroidism. Study-level results: Ophthalmopathy progression predictions by the model showed nearly 75% specificity and about 70% sensitivity.

V lost 10 bases to trimming and J lost 6 bases, with 19 bases between them. The CDR3 is 13 amino acids. Germline CDR1 reads ENHRY; CDR2 reads SYGVKD. Transcripts of RNA were the source for amplifying TCR beta CDR3 regions. First-round RT-PCR used HTBI primers; second-round multiplex PCR followed. TCRdb reanalysed the multiplex PCR reads using MiXCR and keeps one entry per CDR3 protein. The data contain about 1.2 million distinct CDR3 sequences, 35% to 45% of them singletons. Details on this clonotype: What it binds is unknown.

The chain has TRBV10-3 and TRBJ2-7, with D perhaps TRBD1 or TRBD2 (5 bases each). The origin of this receptor is an adult man with Graves' hyperthyroidism. The sample comprised peripheral blood or thyroid tissue (not recorded which). CDR3: CASRESRDGEQYF. The CDR3 DNA sequence: TGTGCCAGCAGGGAGTCGAGGGATGGCGAGCAGTACTTC.